These 5 T cell receptor beta chains were sequenced from one sample in a study of Tregs in tolerant kidney transplant recipients. The data were produced by immunoSEQ multiplex PCR, yet TCRdb's version contains in-frame clones alone and is incomplete. The sample lists about 14,000 clones, 80% occurring once. Sequences were derived from Tregs from blood, sampled before the transplant. These receptors were collected from a human donor who received a combined kidney and bone marrow transplant.

The CDR3 DNA sequence: TGTGCCAGCCTGCGAGGTCATCTCCTTCAGACCCAGTACTTC. Residues: CASLRGHLLQTQYF. This sequence joins TRBV2 and TRBJ2-5; D gene uncertain. The germline V gene encodes CDR1 SNHLY and CDR2 FYNNEI. The CDR3 sequence is 14 residues long. Trimming shortened V by 8 bases and J by 6 bases, and 19 bases separated the two germline ends.

The chain carries TRBV25-1 and TRBJ2-7, with TRBD1 as a possible D gene (5 bases). The germline V gene has CDR1 MGHDK and CDR2 SYGVNS. V dropped 7 bases and J dropped 1 base, with 11 bases sitting between them. The length of the CDR3 is 13 residues. The CDR3 sequence is CASTQTGSYEQYF. In DNA, the CDR3 is TGTGCCAGCACCCAAACAGGTTCCTACGAGCAGTACTTC.

The chain is built from TRBV5-4 and TRBJ2-2, with 11 bases matching TRBD2. CDR3 length: 18 amino acids. Germline trimming cut 4 bases from V and 6 bases from J; bases unmatched to any gene: 14. Germline V gene lookup returns CDR1 SGHNT and CDR2 YYREEE (reference sequence). The CDR3 coding sequence is TGTGCCAGCAGCCTCATGGGTAGCGGGGGGGCCCTCGCCGGGGAGCTGTTTTTT. Its protein product is CASSLMGSGGALAGELFF.

The CDR3 protein is CASREDRNTEAFF. The CDR3 DNA is TGTGCCAGCAGAGAAGACAGAAACACTGAAGCTTTCTTT. This chain uses TRBV28 with TRBJ1-1; D is perhaps TRBD1 (5 bases). CDR1 and CDR2 (germline): MDHEN, SYDVKM. Trimming took off 6 bases at V and 2 bases at J, with 10 bases between the two ends. The CDR3 is 13 residues long.

The chain carries TRBV5-1 and TRBJ2-2; unclear D gene. This CDR3 is 14 amino acids long. From germline, CDR1 is SGHRS and CDR2 YFSETQ. V lost 4 bases to trimming and J lost 2 bases, with 9 bases between them. The CDR3 is CASSPRENTGELFF. In nucleotides, the CDR3 is TGCGCCAGCAGCCCCCGCGAAAACACCGGGGAGCTGTTTTTT.